This entry concerns a single T cell receptor (beta chain). The CDR3 runs 15 residues. V lost 0 bases and J 5 bases, leaving 15 bases between the germline ends. From germline, CDR1 is SGHRS and CDR2 YFSETQ. These data belong to a study of OX40 agonist ivuxolimab in advanced cancers. The protocol was immunoSEQ multiplex PCR, while the TCRdb copy is restricted to in-frame clones and leaves out a portion. This sample has some 11,000 clones, with 65% to 85% found just once. The receptor was derived from an adult with an advanced solid tumor such as melanoma, head and neck, liver or kidney cancer. Specimen: CD4+ or CD8+ T cells sorted from blood, collected in a trial of the OX40 agonist ivuxolimab. The rearrangement links TRBV5-1 to TRBJ2-7; TRBD1 might be the D (6 bases). CDR3 nucleotide sequence: TGCGCCAGCAGCTTGGATGGGGGACACCTGGACGAGCAGTACTTC. Protein sequence: CASSLDGGHLDEQYF.